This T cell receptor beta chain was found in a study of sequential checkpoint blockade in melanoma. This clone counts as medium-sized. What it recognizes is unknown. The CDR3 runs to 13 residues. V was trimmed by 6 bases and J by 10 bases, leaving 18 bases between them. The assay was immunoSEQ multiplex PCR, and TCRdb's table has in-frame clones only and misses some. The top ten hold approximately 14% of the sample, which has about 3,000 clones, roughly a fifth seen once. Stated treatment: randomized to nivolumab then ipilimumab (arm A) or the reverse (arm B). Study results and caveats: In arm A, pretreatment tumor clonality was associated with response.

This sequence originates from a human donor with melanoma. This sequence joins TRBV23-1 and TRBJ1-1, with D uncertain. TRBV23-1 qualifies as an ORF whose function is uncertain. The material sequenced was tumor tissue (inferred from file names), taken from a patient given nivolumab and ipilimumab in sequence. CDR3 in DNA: TGCGCCAGCAGCCAAGATACGGGATCGGTAGCTTTCTTT. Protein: CASSQDTGSVAFF.